The clone carrying this T cell receptor beta chain has just a few counts. Germline CDR1 reads SGHTA; CDR2 reads FQGNSA. The CDR3 runs 17 residues. V shed 1 base and J shed 0 bases, with 16 bases lying between them. The entirety of the isolated RNA underwent reverse transcription, so expressed TCRB transcripts were sequenced. The table came from immunoSEQ multiplex PCR; TCRdb's copy has only in-frame clones and leaves some out. This repertoire shows hundreds of thousands of clones, roughly 12% found once; its top ten account for 0.017%. The record originates from a study of beta chain features in type 1 diabetes.

The sequence was collected from a man between 18 and 29 years old in good health. What was sequenced was naive CD4+ T cells from blood. This chain connects TRBV7-2 to TRBJ2-7; a weak D match, TRBD2 (6 bases). The CDR3 loop is CASSLVGGTYSSYEQYF. The CDR3 DNA sequence: TGTGCCAGCAGCTTAGTCGGCGGGACTTACAGCTCCTACGAGCAGTACTTC.